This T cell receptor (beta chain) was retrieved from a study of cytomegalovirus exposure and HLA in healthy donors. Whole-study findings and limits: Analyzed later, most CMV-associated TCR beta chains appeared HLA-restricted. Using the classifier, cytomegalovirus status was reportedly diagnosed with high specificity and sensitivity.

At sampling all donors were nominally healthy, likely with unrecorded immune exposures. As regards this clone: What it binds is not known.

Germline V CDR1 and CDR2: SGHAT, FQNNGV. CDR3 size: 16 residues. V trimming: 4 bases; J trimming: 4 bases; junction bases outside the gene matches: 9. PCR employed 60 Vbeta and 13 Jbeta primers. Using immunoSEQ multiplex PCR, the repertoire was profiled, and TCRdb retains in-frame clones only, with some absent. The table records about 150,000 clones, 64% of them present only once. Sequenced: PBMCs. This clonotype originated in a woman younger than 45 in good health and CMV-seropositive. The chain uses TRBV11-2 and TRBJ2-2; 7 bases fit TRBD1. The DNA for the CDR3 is TGTGCCAGCAGCTCTTCGGGACAGCAATTCACCGGGGAGCTGTTTTTT. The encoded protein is CASSSSGQQFTGELFF.